The source of this TCR beta chain is a study of T cell responses to AZD1222 COVID-19 vaccine. Study-level findings and limits: Donors were mostly white British, more females; clonal diversity possibly underestimated.

Sequencing used immunoSEQ multiplex PCR; TCRdb keeps in-frame clones, though not all of them. The data show more than 70,000 clones, about nine tenths seen once. In its sample, this clone was seen once. The antigen is not known. V was clipped by 6 bases and J by 5 bases, with 16 bases between them. The CDR3 is 14 amino acids. Germline CDR1 MDHEN, CDR2 SYDVKM. The V gene is TRBV28, the J gene TRBJ1-2, with D possibly being TRBD1 (5 bases). Material: peripheral blood, obtained 28 days after the second AZD1222 dose. The sequence came from an adult who received the AZD1222 COVID-19 vaccine. CDR3 amino acids: CASRAGRMDYGYTF. The CDR3 DNA reads TGTGCCAGCAGAGCGGGACGGATGGATTATGGCTACACCTTC.